This TCR beta chain is from a study of blood T cell repertoires in COVID-19. Study overall: From the United States, Italy and Spain came samples of acute and convalescent COVID-19. PBMCs, B-cell-depleted T cells, or T cells were the source of the cDNA or gDNA that made up the material.

Germline-derived CDR1 and CDR2 are MDHEN and SYDVKM. With 5 bases removed from V and 9 bases from J, the gap between germline ends came to 14 bases. CDR3 length equals 13 residues. Some clones are missing from TCRdb's copy, which holds only in-frame ones; the method was immunoSEQ multiplex PCR. The sample holds more than 85,000 clones; roughly 80% are singletons and the top ten take about 18%. The TCR was taken from a woman between 55 and 75 years old with acute or convalescent COVID-19. The chain recombines TRBV28 with TRBJ1-5; weak D call: TRBD1 (5 bases). Sequencing was carried out using peripheral blood. The CDR3 sequence is CASSGAGSGPQHF. The CDR3 DNA is TGTGCCAGCAGTGGGGCAGGGTCTGGGCCCCAGCATTTT.